A single sample is the source of the 29 T cell receptor beta chains below, sequenced in a study of brain T cells in children with intractable seizures. Sequencing used immunoSEQ multiplex PCR; TCRdb keeps in-frame clones, though not all of them. The table includes tens of thousands of clones, roughly 95% detected once. The starting material was peripheral blood, obtained at surgery. The receptors come from a boy less than two years old with focal cortical dysplasia and intractable seizures.

The rearrangement joins TRBV11-2 to TRBJ2-1, with D possibly TRBD2 on 7 matching bases. Trimming left V 8 bases short and J 4 bases short, with 12 bases between. Germline V gene sequence: CDR1 SGHAT, CDR2 FQNNGV. This CDR3 comprises 13 residues. This CDR3 is CASQGTKYNEQFF. In nucleotides, the CDR3 is TGTGCCAGCCAGGGGACTAAATACAATGAGCAGTTCTTC.

The chain couples TRBV7-3 to TRBJ2-2; 7 bases match TRBD1. CDR3 length: 12 amino acids. The V segment lost 5 bases and the J segment 8 bases; nucleotides outside the gene matches: 2. CDR1 and CDR2 (germline): SGHTA, FQGTGA. CDR3 sequence (DNA): TGTGCCAGCAGCCGACAGGGAGGGGAGCTGTTTTTT. This sequence encodes CASSRQGGELFF.

This clone was found once. The V call is TRBV11-2, the J call TRBJ2-3; TRBD1 matches 8 bases. The CDR3 runs 14 residues. J gave up 5 bases and V 2 bases, and 3 bases lay outside the gene matches. Per germline, CDR1 SGHAT and CDR2 FQNNGV. CDR3 in amino acids: CASSLQGAQDTQYF. Written as DNA, the CDR3 is TGTGCCAGCAGCTTACAGGGGGCACAAGATACGCAGTATTTT.

The J gene is TRBJ1-1, the V gene TRBV28, with 8 bases identical to TRBD1. Germline values: CDR1 MDHEN, CDR2 SYDVKM. J was trimmed by 1 base and V by 5 bases; bases with no gene match: 6. The CDR3 has 15 amino acids. CDR3 coding DNA: TGTGCCAGCAGTCCACCCGGGACAGGGAACACTGAAGCTTTCTTT. Residues: CASSPPGTGNTEAFF.

The chain links TRBV28 to TRBJ2-3; tentative D call: TRBD1 (5 bases). The V end was cut by 5 bases, the J end by 2 bases, with 11 bases between. The germline V gene has CDR1 MDHEN and CDR2 SYDVKM. There are 14 residues in the CDR3. For the CDR3, the DNA is TGTGCCAGCAGTCCCCGACAGCACACAGATACGCAGTATTTT. Protein sequence: CASSPRQHTDTQYF. The variable domain in full, with the rest retrieved from reference TRBV28 and TRBJ2-3, is DVKVTQSSRYLVKRTGEKVFLECVQDMDHENMFWYRQDPGLGLRLIYFSYDVKMKEKGDIPEGYSVSREKKERFSLILESASTNQTSMYLCASSPRQHTDTQYFGPGTRLTVL.

The rearrangement links TRBV9 to TRBJ2-1; 12 nucleotides match TRBD2. CDR3 length equals 19 residues. Germline CDR1 is SGDLS and CDR2 is YYNGEE. Unmatched junction bases numbered 7, after V lost 0 bases and J lost 0 bases. The CDR3 DNA reads TGTGCCAGCAGCGTAGGAAGGCTAGCGGGGGGGCGCTCCTACAATGAGCAGTTCTTC. This gives the protein CASSVGRLAGGRSYNEQFF.

The chain employs TRBV5-5 and TRBJ2-3, with TRBD2 matching 8 bases. CDR1 is SGHKS and CDR2 is YYEKEE in the germline V gene (reference sequence). CDR3 length equals 18 residues. Trimming removed 0 bases from V and 6 bases from J; junction bases left unmatched: 15. For the CDR3, the DNA is TGTGCCAGCAGCTTGGGGCGGGGGGACGCCAACCCCACGGATACGCAGTATTTT. Its protein product is CASSLGRGDANPTDTQYF.

A few counts support this clone. V gene TRBV15 combines with J gene TRBJ1-6; D gene ambiguous. Trimming pared 1 base from V and 0 bases from J, leaving 7 bases between. From germline, CDR1 is LNHNV and CDR2 YYDKDF (reference sequence). The CDR3 sequence is 16 residues long. CDR3 sequence reads: CATSRAASSYNSPLHF. CDR3 coding DNA: TGTGCCACCAGCAGAGCTGCGAGCTCCTATAATTCACCCCTCCACTTT.

The chain recombines TRBV5-6 with TRBJ1-5; 9 bases are shared with TRBD1. V lost 2 bases to trimming and J lost 4 bases; unmatched junction nucleotides: 1. The CDR3 contains 14 residues. Germline V gene sequence: CDR1 SGHDT, CDR2 YYEEEE. CDR3 coding DNA: TGTGCCAGCAGCTTCGGGACAGGGAATCAGCCCCAGCATTTT. Protein sequence: CASSFGTGNQPQHF.

The J gene is TRBJ2-3, the V gene TRBV15; 10 bases are a match to TRBD2. From germline, CDR1 is LNHNV and CDR2 YYDKDF (reference sequence). This CDR3 contains 16 residues. V gave up 5 bases and J gave up 1 base; unmatched junction bases: 6. CDR3 protein: CATSAGTSVGTDTQYF. Here the CDR3 DNA reads TGTGCCACCAGCGCCGGGACTAGCGTCGGCACAGATACGCAGTATTTT.

With respect to this clone: Its ends do not fully match the called genes, so a read error is possible. This chain links TRBV2 with TRBJ2-1; 8 bases are shared with TRBD2. Germline V gives CDR1 SNHLY, CDR2 FYNNEI. The CDR3 covers 15 residues. The CDR3 bases are TGTGCCAGCAGTGAAGAGGTGGTAGCGGGGAACTCTTTCATCTTC. It is translated as CASSEEVVAGNSFIF.

The V gene is TRBV27, the J gene TRBJ2-7, with 8 positions matching TRBD2. V was pared by 5 bases and J by 4 bases, with 10 bases of the junction left unmatched. This CDR3 spans 15 amino acids. Germline V CDR1 and CDR2: MNHEY, SMNVEV (reference sequence). CDR3: CASSPSSGSLYEQYF. CDR3 nucleotide sequence: TGTGCCAGCAGTCCCTCGAGCGGGAGCTTATACGAGCAGTACTTC.

This clone was seen only once. Different DNA sequences within this sample yield the same CDR3. V is TRBV5-1 and J is TRBJ2-5; D gene uncertain. V lost 4 bases, J lost 1 base, and 2 bases lay in between. CDR1 SGHRS and CDR2 YFSETQ come from the germline V gene. The CDR3 runs to 11 residues. CDR3 loop: CASSLQETQYF. The CDR3 nucleotides read TGCGCCAGCAGCCTCCAAGAGACCCAGTACTTC.

This chain uses TRBV27 with TRBJ2-3, with D possibly being TRBD1 or TRBD2 (6 bases each). CDR1 is MNHEY and CDR2 is SMNVEV in the germline V gene (reference sequence). The CDR3 consists of 14 residues. V lost 3 bases to trimming and J lost 4 bases, with 11 bases between them. The CDR3: CASSLPGGADTQYF. The CDR3 DNA reads as TGTGCCAGCAGTTTGCCCGGGGGCGCAGATACGCAGTATTTT.

This sequence joins TRBV5-6 and TRBJ2-7; 7 bases match TRBD1. The CDR3 contains 16 residues. In germline, CDR1 is SGHDT, CDR2 YYEEEE. The V and J ends lost 0 bases and 4 bases, in that order; junction bases with no gene match: 10. Written as DNA, the CDR3 is TGTGCCAGCAGCTTGGGATCCGGACAGGCAGTTTACGAGCAGTACTTC. It translates to CASSLGSGQAVYEQYF.

This sequence joins TRBV9 and TRBJ2-7; TRBD2 aligns across 9 bases. The CDR3 consists of 16 residues. Trimming removed 9 bases from V and 2 bases from J; junction bases left unmatched: 15. Germline lookup yields CDR1 SGDLS and CDR2 YYNGEE. CDR3: CATLLWASGIAYEQYF. DNA for the CDR3: TGTGCCACCTTGCTTTGGGCTAGCGGGATCGCCTACGAGCAGTACTTC.

The chain carries TRBV7-2 and TRBJ2-3; D is uncertain. CDR1 is SGHTA, CDR2 FQGNSA, per germline. This CDR3 comprises 18 residues. The V end lost 3 bases, the J end lost 0 bases, and 19 bases lay between the germline ends. The CDR3 region is CASSLIEIVWASTDTQYF. CDR3 DNA sequence: TGTGCCAGCAGCTTGATAGAAATAGTCTGGGCTAGCACAGATACGCAGTATTTT.

This clone was observed a single time. For the CDR3, the DNA is TGTGCCAGCGGTATCCCCGGGAAGACAACTAATGAAAAACTGTTTTTT. As protein: CASGIPGKTTNEKLFF. The chain combines TRBV28 with TRBJ1-4; D gene uncertain. Germline V gene lookup returns CDR1 MDHEN and CDR2 SYDVKM. V was shortened by 8 bases and J by 0 bases, with 16 bases between the two germline ends. The CDR3 runs 16 residues.

This chain links TRBV5-8 with TRBJ2-2; D not certain. V was cut by 0 bases and J by 7 bases, with 7 bases left in between. This CDR3 comprises 13 residues. Germline V gives CDR1 SGHTS, CDR2 YDEGEE. CDR3 DNA: TGTGCCAGCAGCTTGGCCAGACACGGGGAGCTGTTTTTT. Amino acids: CASSLARHGELFF.

The V and J genes are TRBV18 and TRBJ2-7, with 10 positions matching TRBD2. This CDR3 has 18 residues. Germline CDR1 reads KGHSH; CDR2 reads LQKENI. Trimming cost V 1 base and J 1 base; bases outside gene matches: 10. The CDR3 spells CASSPLAGGQSPSYEQYF. The CDR3, as DNA: TGTGCCAGCTCACCACTAGCGGGGGGCCAAAGCCCATCCTACGAGCAGTACTTC.

The rearrangement uses TRBV2 and TRBJ1-4; no clear D. V lost 4 bases and J lost 4, with 10 bases in between. CDR1 SNHLY and CDR2 FYNNEI come from the germline V gene. This CDR3 contains 14 residues. Here the CDR3 DNA reads TGTGCCAGCAGTGTTCTACAGCGTAATGAAAAACTGTTTTTT. Translation: CASSVLQRNEKLFF. The complete variable domain, with remaining parts taken from reference TRBV2 and TRBJ1-4, reads EPEVTQTPSHQVTQMGQEVILRCVPISNHLYFYWYRQILGQKVEFLVSFYNNEISEKSEIFDDQFSVERPDGSNFTLKIRSTKLEDSAMYFCASSVLQRNEKLFFGSGTQLSVL.

This clone is a singleton in its sample. This sequence joins TRBV27 and TRBJ2-7, with 11 bases fitting TRBD1. The CDR3 totals 14 residues. Germline CDR1 and CDR2: MNHEY and SMNVEV (reference sequence). J gave up 6 bases and V 6 bases, and 7 bases lay outside the gene matches. Here the CDR3 reads CASRMDRGPFEQYF. The CDR3 DNA sequence: TGTGCCAGCAGAATGGACAGGGGGCCTTTCGAGCAGTACTTC.

The chain recombines TRBV12-3 or TRBV12-4 with TRBJ2-5, with 8 positions matching TRBD1. V lost 4 bases and J lost 4; bases outside the gene matches: 2. The CDR3 totals 13 residues. The CDR3 DNA is TGTGCCAGCAGTTACGACAGGGGAGAGACCCAGTACTTC. It is translated as CASSYDRGETQYF.

The CDR3 DNA reads TGCGCCAGCGCTCCCTTCCCACGAGTGGACAGGGAATCCTACGAGCAGTACTTC. It specifies CASAPFPRVDRESYEQYF. V is TRBV10-1 and J is TRBJ2-7, with 8 bases identical to TRBD1. The ends lost 8 bases at V and 1 base at J; junction bases unmatched: 19. Germline-derived CDR1 and CDR2 are WNHNN and SYGVQD (reference sequence). The CDR3 totals 18 residues.

The gene calls are TRBV6-6 and TRBJ2-3; D might be TRBD2 (6 bases). V was cut by 2 bases and J by 5 bases, with 11 bases left in between. The germline V gene encodes CDR1 MNHNY and CDR2 SVGAGI (reference sequence). This CDR3 is built from 14 residues. In nucleotides, the CDR3 is TGTGCCAGCAGTTACCGTGGGGGGAAAGATACGCAGTATTTT. This translates into CASSYRGGKDTQYF.

The chain uses TRBV7-2 and TRBJ2-3; 12 nucleotides agree with TRBD2. This CDR3 is 12 amino acids long. Germline lookup yields CDR1 SGHTA and CDR2 FQGNSA. Trimming removed 4 bases from V and 15 bases from J; junction bases left unmatched: 5. CDR3 residues: CASSSSSGRAYF. CDR3 sequence (DNA): TGTGCCAGCAGCTCGTCTAGCGGGAGGGCCTATTTT.

Regarding this clone: The junction differs from germline at one of its ends, possibly a read error. The genes are TRBV6-4 and TRBJ2-2, with TRBD2 matching 13 bases. This CDR3 comprises 16 residues. Germline CDR1 is MRHNA and CDR2 is SNTAGT. For the CDR3, the DNA is TGTGCCGGCAGTGTATTTGGACTAGCGGGAGCCGGGGAGCTGTTTTTT. Its protein product is CAGSVFGLAGAGELFF.

The chain recombines TRBV27 with TRBJ2-3; TRBD2 matches 7 bases. Germline V gene sequence: CDR1 MNHEY, CDR2 SMNVEV (reference sequence). After removal of 3 bases from V and 3 bases from J, the junction contained 6 bases not matched to a gene. This CDR3 contains 15 residues. CDR3 residues: CASSFAGVGTDTQYF. The CDR3 DNA reads as TGTGCCAGCAGTTTTGCGGGAGTAGGGACAGATACGCAGTATTTT.

This chain connects TRBV2 to TRBJ2-2; D might be TRBD1 (5 bases). Germline V gene data show CDR1 as SNHLY and CDR2 as FYNNEI. The CDR3 length is 17 residues. Trimming pared 0 bases from V and 3 bases from J, leaving 14 bases between. The CDR3 sequence: CASSEAWRLGDTGELFF. The CDR3 nucleotides are TGTGCCAGCAGTGAAGCTTGGCGCCTAGGGGACACCGGGGAGCTGTTTTTT.